These 2 T cell receptor beta chains came from one sample sequenced in a study of persistence of HIV-infected CD4 T cells. Lysates of CMV-infected fibroblasts at around 9.8 ug/mL stimulated these cells. Memory cells lacking CD40L and CD69 with high CD45RO were sorted. Sequencing used immunoSEQ version 4 in survey mode. TCRdb keeps only in-frame clones here, not all; method: immunoSEQ multiplex PCR. The table shows 35,000 to 40,000 clones, with about 85% occurring only once. No antigens are known for them. The specimen was CD4+ T cells sorted from PBMCs after roughly 18-hour stimulation, collected from a patient who received antiretroviral therapy. Source of these receptors: an adult man with HIV who was CMV-seropositive.

This clone is medium-sized by share. The chain has TRBV10-2 and TRBJ1-2; maybe TRBD1 (5 bases). V lost 2 bases and J 8 bases, leaving 9 bases between the germline ends. The CDR3 is made up of 12 amino acids. Looked up from germline, CDR1 is WSHSY and CDR2 is SAAADI. The CDR3 sequence: CASSETQGGYTF. The CDR3, as DNA: TGCGCCAGCAGTGAGACGCAGGGAGGCTACACCTTC.

The chain employs TRBV5-1 and TRBJ2-2, with TRBD2 identical over 9 bases. Germline lookup yields CDR1 SGHRS and CDR2 YFSETQ. This CDR3 spans 15 amino acids. V lost 5 bases, J lost 5 bases, and 7 bases stayed unmatched. This CDR3 reads CASSMAGGRTGELFF. The DNA for the CDR3 is TGCGCCAGCAGTATGGCGGGGGGGCGAACCGGGGAGCTGTTTTTT.